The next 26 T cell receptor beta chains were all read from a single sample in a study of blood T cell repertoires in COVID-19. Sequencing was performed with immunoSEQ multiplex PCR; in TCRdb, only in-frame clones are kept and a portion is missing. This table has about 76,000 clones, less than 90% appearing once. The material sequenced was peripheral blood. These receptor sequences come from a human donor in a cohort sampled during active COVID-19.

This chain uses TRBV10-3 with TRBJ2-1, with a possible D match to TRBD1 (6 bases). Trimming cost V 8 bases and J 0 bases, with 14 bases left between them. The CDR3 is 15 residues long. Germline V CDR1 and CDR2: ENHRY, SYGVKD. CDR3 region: CAIGVDRSSYNEQFF. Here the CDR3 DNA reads TGTGCCATCGGGGTGGACAGAAGCTCCTACAATGAGCAGTTCTTC.

In DNA, the CDR3 is TGCGCCAGCAGCCAATTGACGGGACAGGGCATCGGGACCCAGTACTTC. Translating gives CASSQLTGQGIGTQYF. The chain carries TRBV4-3 and TRBJ2-5, with 9 bases fitting TRBD1. The CDR3 is 16 amino acids. Germline-derived CDR1 and CDR2 are LGHNA and YSLEER. V shed 2 bases and J 7 bases; nucleotides not matched to a gene: 11.

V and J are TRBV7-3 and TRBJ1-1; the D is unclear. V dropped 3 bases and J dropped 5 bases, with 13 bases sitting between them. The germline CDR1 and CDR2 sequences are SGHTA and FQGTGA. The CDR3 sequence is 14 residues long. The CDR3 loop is CASSLNTGYTEAFF. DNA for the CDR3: TGTGCCAGCAGCTTGAATACGGGGTATACTGAAGCTTTCTTT.

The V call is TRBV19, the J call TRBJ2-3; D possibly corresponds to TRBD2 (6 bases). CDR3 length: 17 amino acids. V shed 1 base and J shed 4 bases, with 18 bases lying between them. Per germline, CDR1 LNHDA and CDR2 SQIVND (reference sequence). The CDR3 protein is CASSIAPGGARADTQYF. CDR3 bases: TGTGCCAGTAGTATAGCGCCCGGCGGGGCCCGGGCAGATACGCAGTATTTT.

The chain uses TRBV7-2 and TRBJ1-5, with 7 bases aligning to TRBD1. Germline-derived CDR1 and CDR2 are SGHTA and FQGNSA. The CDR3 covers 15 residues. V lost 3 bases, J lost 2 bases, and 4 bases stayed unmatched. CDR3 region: CASSFDRVGNQPQHF. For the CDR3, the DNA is TGTGCCAGCAGCTTTGACAGGGTTGGCAATCAGCCCCAGCATTTT.

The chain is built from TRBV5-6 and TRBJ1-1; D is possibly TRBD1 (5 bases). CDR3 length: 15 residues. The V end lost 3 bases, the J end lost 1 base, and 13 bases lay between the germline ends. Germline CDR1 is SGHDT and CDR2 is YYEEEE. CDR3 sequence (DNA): TGTGCCAGCAGCTGGGGCCAGGTGGCGAACACTGAAGCTTTCTTT. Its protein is CASSWGQVANTEAFF.

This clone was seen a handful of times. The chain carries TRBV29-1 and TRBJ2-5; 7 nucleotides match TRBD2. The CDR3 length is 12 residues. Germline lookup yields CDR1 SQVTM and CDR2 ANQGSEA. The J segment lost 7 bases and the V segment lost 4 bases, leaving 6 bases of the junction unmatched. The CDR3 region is CSVGGLEGTQYF. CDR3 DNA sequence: TGCAGCGTTGGCGGACTAGAGGGGACCCAGTACTTC. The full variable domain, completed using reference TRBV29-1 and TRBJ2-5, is SAVISQKPSRDICQRGTSLTIQCQVDSQVTMMFWYRQQPGQSLTLIATANQGSEATYESGFVIDKFPISRPNLTFSTLTVSNMSPEDSSIYLCSVGGLEGTQYFGPGTRLLVL.

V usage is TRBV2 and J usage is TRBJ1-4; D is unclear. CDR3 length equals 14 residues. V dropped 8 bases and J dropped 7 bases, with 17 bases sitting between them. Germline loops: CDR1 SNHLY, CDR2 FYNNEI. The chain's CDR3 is CASSSRDRTEKLFF. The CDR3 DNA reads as TGTGCCAGCTCCTCCCGGGATAGAACTGAAAAACTGTTTTTT.

CDR3: CASSLAVGGGTYEQYF. The CDR3 region has the DNA TGCGCCAGCAGCTTGGCCGTCGGCGGGGGTACCTACGAGCAGTACTTC. The chain employs TRBV5-1 and TRBJ2-7; 7 bases map to TRBD2. J gave up 2 bases and V 0 bases, and 8 bases lay outside the gene matches. CDR1 is SGHRS, CDR2 YFSETQ, per germline. This CDR3 has 16 amino acids.

CDR3 sequence: CASSEFGQGSEQYF. As DNA, the CDR3 is TGTGCCAGCAGTGAGTTTGGGCAGGGAAGTGAGCAGTACTTC. The chain employs TRBV2 and TRBJ2-7; maybe TRBD1 (5 bases). This CDR3 region has 14 residues. V lost 3 bases and J 7 bases, leaving 16 bases between the germline ends. CDR1 and CDR2 (germline): SNHLY, FYNNEI.

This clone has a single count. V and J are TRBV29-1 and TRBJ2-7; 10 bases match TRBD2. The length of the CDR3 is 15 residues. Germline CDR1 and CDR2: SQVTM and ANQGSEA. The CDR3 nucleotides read TGCATTTCGGAAGCTAGCGGGAGCATAAACTCGGAGCAGTACTTC. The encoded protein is CISEASGSINSEQYF.

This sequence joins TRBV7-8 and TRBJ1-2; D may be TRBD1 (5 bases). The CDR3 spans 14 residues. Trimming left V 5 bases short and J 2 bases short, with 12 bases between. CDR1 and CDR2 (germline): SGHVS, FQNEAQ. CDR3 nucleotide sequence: TGTGCCAGCAGCCCCCACCGGGGGAACTATGGCTACACCTTC. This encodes CASSPHRGNYGYTF.

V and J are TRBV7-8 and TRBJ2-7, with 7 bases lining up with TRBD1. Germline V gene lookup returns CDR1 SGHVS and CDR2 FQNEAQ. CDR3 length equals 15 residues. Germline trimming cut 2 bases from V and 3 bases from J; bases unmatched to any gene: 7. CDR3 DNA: TGTGCCAGCAGCTTAAGGAAGGACAGGATCTACGAGCAGTACTTC. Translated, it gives CASSLRKDRIYEQYF.

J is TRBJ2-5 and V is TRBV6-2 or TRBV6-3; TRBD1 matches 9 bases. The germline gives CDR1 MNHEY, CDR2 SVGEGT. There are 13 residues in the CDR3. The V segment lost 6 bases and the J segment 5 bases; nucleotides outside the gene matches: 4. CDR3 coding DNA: TGTGCCAGCAGCGGGACAGGGCCGGAGACCCAGTACTTC. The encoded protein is CASSGTGPETQYF.

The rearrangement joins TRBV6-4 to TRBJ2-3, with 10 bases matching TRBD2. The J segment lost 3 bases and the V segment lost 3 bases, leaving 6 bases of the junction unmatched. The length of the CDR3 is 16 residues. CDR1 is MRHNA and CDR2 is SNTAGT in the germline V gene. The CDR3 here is CASSDSPGLATDTQYF. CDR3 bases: TGTGCCAGCAGTGATTCCCCGGGACTAGCGACAGATACGCAGTATTTT.

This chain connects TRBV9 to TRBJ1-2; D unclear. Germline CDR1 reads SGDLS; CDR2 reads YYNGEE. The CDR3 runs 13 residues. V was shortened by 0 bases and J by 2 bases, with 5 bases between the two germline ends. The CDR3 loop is CASSVEINYGYTF. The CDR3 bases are TGTGCCAGCAGCGTAGAAATAAACTATGGCTACACCTTC.

CDR3 nucleotide sequence: TGTGCCACCAGTGATCCGAGAGGGACAGGTGACGAGCAGTACTTC. This encodes CATSDPRGTGDEQYF. The chain has TRBV24-1 and TRBJ2-7; 8 nucleotides align to TRBD1. The germline CDR1 and CDR2 sequences are KGHDR and SFDVKD. CDR3 length: 15 residues. With V trimmed by 3 bases and J by 5 bases, 8 bases remained unmatched.

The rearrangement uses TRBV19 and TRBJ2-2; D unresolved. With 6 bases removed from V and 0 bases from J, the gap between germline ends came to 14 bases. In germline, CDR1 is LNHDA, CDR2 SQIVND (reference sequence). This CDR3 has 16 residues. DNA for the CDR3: TGTGCCAGTAGCCCGCTGAGAGACTCGAACACCGGGGAGCTGTTTTTT. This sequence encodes CASSPLRDSNTGELFF.

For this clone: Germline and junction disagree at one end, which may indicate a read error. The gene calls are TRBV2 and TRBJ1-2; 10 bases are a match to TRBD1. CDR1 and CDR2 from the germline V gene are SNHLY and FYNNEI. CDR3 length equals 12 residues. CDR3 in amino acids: CASKDRGPDSPF. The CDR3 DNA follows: TGTGCCAGCAAAGACAGGGGGCCGGATTCCCCTTTC.

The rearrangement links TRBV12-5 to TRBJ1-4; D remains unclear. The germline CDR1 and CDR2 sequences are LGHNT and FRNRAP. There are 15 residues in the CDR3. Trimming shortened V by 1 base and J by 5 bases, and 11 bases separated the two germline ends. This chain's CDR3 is CASGLEGRRNEKLFF. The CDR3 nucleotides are TGTGCTAGTGGTTTGGAGGGCAGGAGGAATGAAAAACTGTTTTTT.

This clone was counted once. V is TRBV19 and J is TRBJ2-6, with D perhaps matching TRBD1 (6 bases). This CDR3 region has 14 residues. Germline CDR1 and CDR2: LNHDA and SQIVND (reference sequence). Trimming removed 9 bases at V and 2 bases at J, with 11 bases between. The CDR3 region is CASLRGAGANVLTF. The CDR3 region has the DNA TGTGCCAGCCTCAGGGGTGCTGGGGCCAACGTCCTGACTTTC.

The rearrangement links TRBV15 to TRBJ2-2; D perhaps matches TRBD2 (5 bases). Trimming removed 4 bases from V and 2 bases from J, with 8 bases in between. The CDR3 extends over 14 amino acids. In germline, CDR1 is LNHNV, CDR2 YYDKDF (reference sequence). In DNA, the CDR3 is TGTGCCACCAGCAAAGGGAGAAACACCGGGGAGCTGTTTTTT. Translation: CATSKGRNTGELFF.

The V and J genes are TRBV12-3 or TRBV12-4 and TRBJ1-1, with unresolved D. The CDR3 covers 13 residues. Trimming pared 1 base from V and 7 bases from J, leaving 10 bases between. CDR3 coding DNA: TGTGCCAGCAGTTTAGACGTGACTTATGAAGCTTTCTTT. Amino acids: CASSLDVTYEAFF.

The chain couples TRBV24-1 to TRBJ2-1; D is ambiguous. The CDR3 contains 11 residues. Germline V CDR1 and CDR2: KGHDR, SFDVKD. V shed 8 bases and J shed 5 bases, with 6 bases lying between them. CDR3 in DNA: TGTGCCACCAAAGAGAACAATGAGCAGTTCTTC. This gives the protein CATKENNEQFF.

The CDR3 bases are TGTGCCAGCAGCTTGGATACGGGGGTAAACACTGAAGCTTTCTTT. This codes for CASSLDTGVNTEAFF. This sequence joins TRBV5-4 and TRBJ1-1; TRBD1 might be the D (5 bases). Deletions cut 0 bases from V and 2 bases from J, with 11 bases between. Germline lookup yields CDR1 SGHNT and CDR2 YYREEE (reference sequence). The CDR3 has 15 amino acids.

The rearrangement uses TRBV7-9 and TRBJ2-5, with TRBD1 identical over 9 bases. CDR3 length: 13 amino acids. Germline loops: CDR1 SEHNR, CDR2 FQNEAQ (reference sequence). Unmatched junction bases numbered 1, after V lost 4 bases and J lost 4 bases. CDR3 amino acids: CASSSGQGETQYF. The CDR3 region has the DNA TGTGCCAGCAGCTCGGGACAGGGAGAGACCCAGTACTTC.